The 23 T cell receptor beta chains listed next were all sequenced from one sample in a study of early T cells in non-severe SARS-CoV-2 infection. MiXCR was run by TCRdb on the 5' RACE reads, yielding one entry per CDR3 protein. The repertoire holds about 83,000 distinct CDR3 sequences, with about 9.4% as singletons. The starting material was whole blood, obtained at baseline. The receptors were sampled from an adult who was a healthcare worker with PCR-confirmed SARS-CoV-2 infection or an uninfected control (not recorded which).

In DNA form, the CDR3 reads TGTGCCAGCAGCCAAGAGGAGGGCAGTAATGAAAAACTGTTTTTT. As protein: CASSQEEGSNEKLFF. The rearrangement uses TRBV3-1 and TRBJ1-4; D not certain. Germline V gives CDR1 LGHDT, CDR2 YNNKEL (reference sequence). Trimming stripped 0 bases from V and 4 bases from J, with 9 bases between. The CDR3 has 15 amino acids.

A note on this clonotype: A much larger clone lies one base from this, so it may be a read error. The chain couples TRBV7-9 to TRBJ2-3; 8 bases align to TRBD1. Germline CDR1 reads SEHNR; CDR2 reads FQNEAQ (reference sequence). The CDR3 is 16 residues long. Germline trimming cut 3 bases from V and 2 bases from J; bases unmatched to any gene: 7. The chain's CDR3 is CASSFPRQGITDTQYF. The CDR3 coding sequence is TGTGCCAGCAGCTTTCCGAGACAGGGGATCACAGATACGCAGTATTTT. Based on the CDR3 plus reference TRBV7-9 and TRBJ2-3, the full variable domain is DTGVSQNPRHKITKRGQNVTFRCDPISEHNRLYWYRQTLGQGPEFLTYFQNEAQLEKSRLLSDRFSAERPKGSFSTLEIQRTEQGDSAMYLCASSFPRQGITDTQYFGPGTRLTVL.

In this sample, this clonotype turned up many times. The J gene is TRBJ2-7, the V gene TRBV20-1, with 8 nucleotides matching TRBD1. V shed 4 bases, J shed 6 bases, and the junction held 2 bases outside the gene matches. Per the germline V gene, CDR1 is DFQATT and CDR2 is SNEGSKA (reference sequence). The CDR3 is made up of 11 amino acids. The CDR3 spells CSATDRVEQYF. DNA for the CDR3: TGCAGTGCTACGGACAGGGTCGAGCAGTACTTC.

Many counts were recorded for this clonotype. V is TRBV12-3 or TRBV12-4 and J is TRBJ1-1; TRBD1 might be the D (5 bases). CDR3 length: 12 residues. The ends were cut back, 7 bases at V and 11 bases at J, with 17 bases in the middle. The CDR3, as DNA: TGTGCCAGCACCGCGACAGAGGTGGATGCTTTCTTT. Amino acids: CASTATEVDAFF.

The DNA of the CDR3 is TGTGCCAGCAGCCCGACGGACAGGGACACCTTGGGGCAGTTCTTC. The encoded protein is CASSPTDRDTLGQFF. This chain connects TRBV14 to TRBJ2-1, with TRBD1 matching over 8 bases. The ends lost 4 bases at V and 12 bases at J; junction bases unmatched: 14. Germline V gene sequence: CDR1 SGHDN, CDR2 FVKESK. This CDR3 has 15 residues.

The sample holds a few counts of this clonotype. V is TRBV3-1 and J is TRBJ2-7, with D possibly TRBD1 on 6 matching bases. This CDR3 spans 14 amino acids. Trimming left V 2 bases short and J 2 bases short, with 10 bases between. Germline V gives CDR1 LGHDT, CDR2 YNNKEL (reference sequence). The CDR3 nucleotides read TGTGCCAGCAGCCAACAGGGGCGCCCCTACGAGCAGTACTTC. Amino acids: CASSQQGRPYEQYF.

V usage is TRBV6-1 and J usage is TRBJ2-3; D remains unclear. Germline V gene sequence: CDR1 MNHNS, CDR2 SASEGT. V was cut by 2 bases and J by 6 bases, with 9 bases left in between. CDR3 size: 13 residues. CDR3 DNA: TGTGCCAGCAGTGAAATTGTGTTGGATACGCAGTATTTT. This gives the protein CASSEIVLDTQYF.

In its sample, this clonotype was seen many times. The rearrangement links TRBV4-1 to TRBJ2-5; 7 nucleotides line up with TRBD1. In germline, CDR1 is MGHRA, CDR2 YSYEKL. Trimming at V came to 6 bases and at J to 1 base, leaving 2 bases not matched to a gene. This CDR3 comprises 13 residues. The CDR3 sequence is CASSRQGQETQYF. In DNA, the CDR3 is TGCGCCAGCAGTCGACAGGGCCAAGAGACCCAGTACTTC.

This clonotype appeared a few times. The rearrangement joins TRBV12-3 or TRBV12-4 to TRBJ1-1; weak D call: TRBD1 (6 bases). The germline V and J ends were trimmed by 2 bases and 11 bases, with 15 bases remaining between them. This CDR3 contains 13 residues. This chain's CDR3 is CASSLRGGSFAFF. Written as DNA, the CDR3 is TGTGCCAGCAGTTTACGCGGGGGCTCGTTCGCTTTCTTT.

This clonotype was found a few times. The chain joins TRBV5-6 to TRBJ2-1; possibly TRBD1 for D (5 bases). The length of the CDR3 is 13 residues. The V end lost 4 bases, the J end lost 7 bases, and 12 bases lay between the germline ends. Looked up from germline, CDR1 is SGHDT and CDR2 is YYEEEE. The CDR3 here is CASSRVGVNEQFF. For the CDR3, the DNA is TGTGCCAGCAGCCGCGTAGGGGTGAATGAGCAGTTCTTC. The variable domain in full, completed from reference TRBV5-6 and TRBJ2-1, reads DAGVTQSPTHLIKTRGQQVTLRCSPKSGHDTVSWYQQALGQGPQFIFQYYEEEERQRGNFPDRFSGHQFPNYSSELNVNALLLGDSALYLCASSRVGVNEQFFGPGTRLTVL.

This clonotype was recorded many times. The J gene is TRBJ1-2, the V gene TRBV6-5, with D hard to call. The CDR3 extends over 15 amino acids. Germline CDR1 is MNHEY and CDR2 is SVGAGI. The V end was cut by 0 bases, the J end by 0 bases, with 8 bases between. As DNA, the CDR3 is TGTGCCAGCAGTTACTCGAGTCTCCCTAACTATGGCTACACCTTC. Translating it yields CASSYSSLPNYGYTF.

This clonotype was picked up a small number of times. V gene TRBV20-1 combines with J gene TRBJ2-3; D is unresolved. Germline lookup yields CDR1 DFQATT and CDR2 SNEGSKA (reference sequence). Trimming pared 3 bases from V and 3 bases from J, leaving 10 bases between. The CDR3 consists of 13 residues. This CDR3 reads CSARPGGTDTQYF. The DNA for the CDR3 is TGCAGTGCTAGGCCGGGCGGAACAGATACGCAGTATTTT.

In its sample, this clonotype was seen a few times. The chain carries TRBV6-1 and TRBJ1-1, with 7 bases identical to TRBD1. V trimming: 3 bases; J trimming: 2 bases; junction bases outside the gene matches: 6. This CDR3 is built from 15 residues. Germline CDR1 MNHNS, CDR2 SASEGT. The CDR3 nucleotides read TGTGCCAGCAGTGACCTGTGGACAGGAAACACTGAAGCTTTCTTT. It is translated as CASSDLWTGNTEAFF.

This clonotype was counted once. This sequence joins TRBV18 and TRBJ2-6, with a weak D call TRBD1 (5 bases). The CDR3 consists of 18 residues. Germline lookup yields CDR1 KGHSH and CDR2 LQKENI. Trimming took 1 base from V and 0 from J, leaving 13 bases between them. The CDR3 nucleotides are TGTGCCAGCTCACCACGGCTACAGGCGGACTCTGGGGCCAACGTCCTGACTTTC. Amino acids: CASSPRLQADSGANVLTF.

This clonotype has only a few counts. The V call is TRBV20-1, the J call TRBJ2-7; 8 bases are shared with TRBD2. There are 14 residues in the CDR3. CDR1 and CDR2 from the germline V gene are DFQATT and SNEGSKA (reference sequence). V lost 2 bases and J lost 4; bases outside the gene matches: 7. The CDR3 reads CSARSSGRYYEQYF. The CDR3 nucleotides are TGCAGTGCTAGATCCAGCGGGAGATATTACGAGCAGTACTTC.

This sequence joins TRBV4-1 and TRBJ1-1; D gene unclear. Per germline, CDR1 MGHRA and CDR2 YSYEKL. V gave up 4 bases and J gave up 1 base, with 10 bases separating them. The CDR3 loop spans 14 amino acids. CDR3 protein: CASSPREGNTEAFF. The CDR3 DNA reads TGCGCCAGCAGCCCCCGTGAGGGGAACACTGAAGCTTTCTTT.

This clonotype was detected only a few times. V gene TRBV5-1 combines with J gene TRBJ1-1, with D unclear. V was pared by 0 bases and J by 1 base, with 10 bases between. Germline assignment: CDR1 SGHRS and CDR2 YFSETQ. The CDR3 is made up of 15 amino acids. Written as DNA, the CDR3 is TGCGCCAGCAGCTTGGACGGAAGGACGAACACTGAAGCTTTCTTT. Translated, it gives CASSLDGRTNTEAFF.

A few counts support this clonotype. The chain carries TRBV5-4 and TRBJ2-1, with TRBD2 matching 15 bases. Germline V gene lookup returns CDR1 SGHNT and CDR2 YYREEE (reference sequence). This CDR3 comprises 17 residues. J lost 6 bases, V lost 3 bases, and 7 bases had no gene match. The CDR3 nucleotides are TGTGCCAGCAGCTCCGGGACTAGCGGGAGGACAAGCAATGAGCAGTTCTTC. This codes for CASSSGTSGRTSNEQFF.

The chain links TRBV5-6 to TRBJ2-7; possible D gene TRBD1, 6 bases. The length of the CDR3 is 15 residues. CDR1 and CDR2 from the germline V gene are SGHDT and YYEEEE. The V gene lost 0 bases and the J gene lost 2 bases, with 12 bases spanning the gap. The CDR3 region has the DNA TGTGCCAGCAGCTTGGCTGGGGCAGGGGCCTACGAGCAGTACTTC. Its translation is CASSLAGAGAYEQYF.

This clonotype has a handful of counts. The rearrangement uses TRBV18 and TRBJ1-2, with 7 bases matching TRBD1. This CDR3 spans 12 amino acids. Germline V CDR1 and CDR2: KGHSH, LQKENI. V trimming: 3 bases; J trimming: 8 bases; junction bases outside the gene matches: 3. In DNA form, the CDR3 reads TGTGCCAGCTCACCCCTAGGGGGCGGCTACACCTTC. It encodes CASSPLGGGYTF.

This chain's CDR3 is CASSLGRGGTQYF. The DNA for the CDR3 is TGTGCCAGCAGTTTGGGGCGAGGCGGGACCCAGTACTTC. The chain couples TRBV28 to TRBJ2-5; weak D call: TRBD1 (5 bases). Germline values: CDR1 MDHEN, CDR2 SYDVKM. V lost 3 bases and J 7 bases, leaving 12 bases between the germline ends. CDR3 size: 13 residues. The full variable domain, with the rest looked up from reference TRBV28 and TRBJ2-5, is DVKVTQSSRYLVKRTGEKVFLECVQDMDHENMFWYRQDPGLGLRLIYFSYDVKMKEKGDIPEGYSVSREKKERFSLILESASTNQTSMYLCASSLGRGGTQYFGPGTRLLVL.

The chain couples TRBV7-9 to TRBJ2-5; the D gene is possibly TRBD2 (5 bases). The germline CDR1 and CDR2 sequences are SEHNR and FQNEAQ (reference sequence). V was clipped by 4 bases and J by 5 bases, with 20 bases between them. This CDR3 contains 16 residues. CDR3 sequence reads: CASSSRPQRDAETQYF. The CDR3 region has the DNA TGTGCCAGCAGCTCCCGTCCCCAGAGGGATGCGGAGACCCAGTACTTC.

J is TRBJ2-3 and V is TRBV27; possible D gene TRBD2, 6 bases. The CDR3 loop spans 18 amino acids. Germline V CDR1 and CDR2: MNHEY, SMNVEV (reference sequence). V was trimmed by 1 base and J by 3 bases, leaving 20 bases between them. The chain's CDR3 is CASSLFPRESRRTDTQYF. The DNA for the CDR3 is TGTGCCAGCAGTTTATTCCCCCGGGAGAGTCGGAGGACAGATACGCAGTATTTT.